A single sample is the source of the 19 T cell receptor beta chains below, sequenced in a study of T cells in Graves' hyperthyroidism and ophthalmopathy. Amplification of TCR beta CDR3 regions was performed using RNA transcripts as template. A first-round RT-PCR of the TCR CDR3 used the HTBI primer set. TCRdb re-called the multiplex PCR reads through MiXCR, storing one row per CDR3 protein. The sample yields 500,000 to 800,000 distinct CDR3 sequences, more than 14% seen once. Sequencing used blood. Receptor source: a woman in her 50s with Graves' ophthalmopathy.

This clonotype has only a few counts. The chain carries TRBV7-9 and TRBJ2-1, with TRBD1 matching 8 bases. The V gene's germline CDR1 is SEHNR and CDR2 FQNEAQ (reference sequence). CDR3 length: 16 amino acids. The V segment lost 5 bases and the J segment 1 base; nucleotides outside the gene matches: 7. CDR3 sequence (DNA): TGTGCCAGCAGCACGTACAGGGGGATTTCCTACAATGAGCAGTTCTTC. This encodes CASSTYRGISYNEQFF.

This clonotype was seen repeatedly, ten times or more. The rearrangement links TRBV20-1 to TRBJ2-7; TRBD1 or TRBD2 may be the D gene (5 bases each). CDR1 is DFQATT and CDR2 is SNEGSKA in the germline V gene (reference sequence). V lost 0 bases to trimming and J lost 5 bases, with 17 bases between them. The length of the CDR3 is 15 residues. CDR3 bases: TGCAGTGCTAGAGACGTGACGGGACGTCCCCACGAGCAGTACTTC. Its translation is CSARDVTGRPHEQYF.

This clonotype was counted ten times or more. This sequence joins TRBV7-2 and TRBJ2-7, with 7 nucleotides matching TRBD2. V lost 5 bases and J lost 7; bases outside the gene matches: 11. The CDR3 is made up of 14 amino acids. Per the germline V gene, CDR1 is SGHTA and CDR2 is FQGNSA. CDR3 protein: CASSPPGLPREQYF. The CDR3 DNA is TGTGCCAGCAGCCCACCGGGACTACCGCGAGAGCAGTACTTC.

The sample holds many counts of this clonotype. The gene calls are TRBV7-9 and TRBJ2-5; TRBD2 matches at 8 bases. The CDR3 is made up of 17 amino acids. V dropped 3 bases and J dropped 5; count of bases not matched to a gene: 14. Per germline, CDR1 SEHNR and CDR2 FQNEAQ (reference sequence). The CDR3 spells CASSFYSGSTPSETQYF. In DNA form, the CDR3 reads TGTGCCAGCAGCTTTTACAGCGGGAGTACCCCGAGTGAGACCCAGTACTTC.

Ten or more counts support this clonotype. The chain joins TRBV27 to TRBJ1-1; TRBD1 might be the D (6 bases). Germline CDR1 reads MNHEY; CDR2 reads SMNVEV (reference sequence). The CDR3 is 14 amino acids. Trimming took off 4 bases at V and 11 bases at J, with 20 bases between the two ends. The CDR3 reads CASSSLGGGSGAFF. The CDR3 nucleotides read TGTGCCAGCAGTTCCCTTGGGGGCGGGAGCGGGGCTTTCTTT.

The chain carries TRBV19 and TRBJ2-1; no clear D gene. V dropped 1 base and J dropped 4 bases, with 8 bases sitting between them. Germline CDR1 is LNHDA and CDR2 is SQIVND (reference sequence). The CDR3 length is 14 residues. The CDR3 DNA reads TGTGCCAGTAGTATAGGGGCAGCATACAATGAGCAGTTCTTC. Its protein product is CASSIGAAYNEQFF.

A word on this clonotype: This sequence may be a read error, since a much larger clone differs from it by one base. This chain joins TRBV20-1 and TRBJ1-1; D remains ambiguous. This CDR3 is built from 12 residues. Germline V CDR1 and CDR2: DFQATT, SNEGSKA (reference sequence). Trimming stripped 6 bases from V and 1 base from J, with 9 bases between. CDR3 DNA sequence: TGCAGTGCCAGACTCCGGAACACTGAAGCTTTCTTT. Translation: CSARLRNTEAFF.

This clonotype was detected many times. The V call is TRBV28, the J call TRBJ2-4; 9 bases agree with TRBD1. V lost 2 bases to trimming and J lost 1 base; unmatched junction nucleotides: 12. Germline V CDR1 and CDR2: MDHEN, SYDVKM. This CDR3 has 19 amino acids. CDR3 sequence: CASSLRPVGTGWAKNIQYF. The CDR3 DNA is TGTGCCAGCAGTTTACGGCCTGTGGGGACAGGGTGGGCCAAAAACATTCAGTACTTC.

This clonotype was picked up many times. V is TRBV11-2 and J is TRBJ2-2, with 9 positions matching TRBD2. Per germline, CDR1 SGHAT and CDR2 FQNNGV. Trimming cost V 6 bases and J 5 bases; bases outside gene matches: 7. The CDR3 is 15 residues long. CDR3 in DNA: TGTGCCAGCAGTTATCTTAGCGGGAGTACCGGGGAGCTGTTTTTT. The encoded protein is CASSYLSGSTGELFF.

J is TRBJ2-7 and V is TRBV6-5; D possibly corresponds to TRBD1 (5 bases). Germline CDR1 reads MNHEY; CDR2 reads SVGAGI. This CDR3 is 15 amino acids long. V was pared by 2 bases and J by 1 base, with 12 bases between. CDR3: CASSYASDISYEQYF. CDR3 DNA sequence: TGTGCCAGCAGTTACGCTTCGGACATATCCTACGAGCAGTACTTC.

CDR3: CSARARSGPPKDYGYTF. In nucleotides, the CDR3 is TGCAGTGCTAGAGCGAGGTCAGGGCCCCCTAAAGACTATGGCTACACCTTC. The V and J genes are TRBV20-1 and TRBJ1-2; weak D call: TRBD1 (5 bases). Germline V CDR1 and CDR2: DFQATT, SNEGSKA (reference sequence). This CDR3 is built from 17 residues. Trimming took 1 base from V and 3 from J, leaving 21 bases between them.

The chain has TRBV6-2 or TRBV6-3 and TRBJ1-5; TRBD1 might be the D (6 bases). The CDR3 totals 15 residues. Germline values: CDR1 MNHEY, CDR2 SVGEGT. Trimming left V 2 bases short and J 3 bases short, with 11 bases between. The CDR3 region has the DNA TGTGCCAGCAGTTACCTCAGGGGATACAATCAGCCCCAGCATTTT. Translating gives CASSYLRGYNQPQHF.

Ten or more counts support this clonotype. V and J are TRBV20-1 and TRBJ1-3, with TRBD1 identical over 9 bases. Germline CDR1 reads DFQATT; CDR2 reads SNEGSKA (reference sequence). V lost 6 bases to trimming and J lost 2 bases; unmatched junction nucleotides: 5. CDR3 length: 14 residues. CDR3: CSAADRGAGNTIYF. CDR3 sequence (DNA): TGCAGTGCGGCCGACAGGGGGGCTGGAAACACCATATATTTT.

This clonotype was seen many times. The V call is TRBV28, the J call TRBJ2-1; possibly TRBD2 for D (5 bases). The length of the CDR3 is 15 residues. The V and J ends lost 5 bases and 5 bases respectively, with 16 bases between them. Germline V lookup: CDR1 MDHEN, CDR2 SYDVKM. This chain's CDR3 is CASSIPSYGDNEQFF. The CDR3 bases are TGTGCCAGCAGTATCCCTAGCTATGGGGACAATGAGCAGTTCTTC.

The sample holds many counts of this clonotype. The CDR3, as DNA: TGTGCCAGCACACAGCCCCGGGACAATCACGAGCAGTACTTC. Its protein product is CASTQPRDNHEQYF. This chain joins TRBV6-2 or TRBV6-3 and TRBJ2-7, with D possibly being TRBD1 (6 bases). The CDR3 length is 14 residues. The ends were cut back, 7 bases at V and 5 bases at J, with 18 bases in the middle. Germline CDR1 MNHEY, CDR2 SVGEGT.

This chain uses TRBV20-1 with TRBJ2-7; tentative D call: TRBD1 (6 bases). This CDR3 is 15 amino acids long. Germline lookup yields CDR1 DFQATT and CDR2 SNEGSKA (reference sequence). V lost 7 bases to trimming and J lost 0 bases, with 19 bases between them. The CDR3 region is CSVGVGVGGSYEQYF. The DNA of the CDR3 is TGCAGTGTGGGGGTGGGGGTAGGGGGCTCCTACGAGCAGTACTTC.

The chain recombines TRBV20-1 with TRBJ1-6; D is uncertain. V was cut by 0 bases and J by 10 bases, with 16 bases left in between. From germline, CDR1 is DFQATT and CDR2 SNEGSKA (reference sequence). CDR3 length equals 15 residues. DNA for the CDR3: TGCAGTGCTAGAGATGGAGGACTATCGGGATCACCCCTCCACTTT. Protein product: CSARDGGLSGSPLHF.

The chain links TRBV7-6 to TRBJ1-6, with D maybe TRBD1 (6 bases). This CDR3 comprises 16 residues. The germline V gene has CDR1 SGHVS and CDR2 FNYEAQ. Trimming took off 0 bases at V and 10 bases at J, with 16 bases between the two ends. The CDR3 region has the DNA TGTGCCAGCAGCTTAGCGCAAACAGGGTTGGGATCACCCCTCCACTTT. Its translation is CASSLAQTGLGSPLHF.

This chain uses TRBV20-1 with TRBJ2-3; 9 bases fit TRBD2. From germline, CDR1 is DFQATT and CDR2 SNEGSKA (reference sequence). The V and J ends lost 0 bases and 2 bases, in that order; junction bases with no gene match: 6. The CDR3 extends over 16 amino acids. This CDR3 is CSAREGSGGLTDTQYF. The CDR3 DNA is TGCAGTGCTAGAGAAGGTAGCGGGGGACTCACAGATACGCAGTATTTT.